One sample yielded the 16 T cell receptor beta chains listed below, sequenced in a study of shared clonotypes between healthy human individuals. Assay used: immunoSEQ multiplex PCR; TCRdb lists only in-frame clones, some missing. The sample holds some 95,000 clones, 68% seen once. The specimen was memory CD8+ T cells sorted from blood. Subset reported: CD45RO+ cells pooled with CCR7-negative TemRA cells. The receptors stem from a man under 40 in good health.

The CDR3 bases are TGTGCCAGCAGCTTTGGAACTGCGGGAGTCGCTGACAATGAGCAGTTCTTC. It is translated as CASSFGTAGVADNEQFF. The rearrangement joins TRBV11-1 to TRBJ2-1; 7 nucleotides match TRBD2. Germline-derived CDR1 and CDR2 are SGHAT and FQDESV (reference sequence). This CDR3 spans 17 amino acids. Germline trimming cut 3 bases from V and 5 bases from J; bases unmatched to any gene: 13.

This clone was detected many times. This chain links TRBV5-4 with TRBJ2-3, with D perhaps being TRBD1 or TRBD2 (5 bases each). The CDR3 totals 15 residues. V lost 8 bases and J 6 bases, leaving 22 bases between the germline ends. From germline, CDR1 is SGHNT and CDR2 YYREEE (reference sequence). For the CDR3, the DNA is TGTGCCAGTAGGGGAGACACCACAATGACGGATACGCAGTATTTT. It yields the protein CASRGDTTMTDTQYF.

V and J are TRBV6-5 and TRBJ1-2; D perhaps matches TRBD1 (6 bases). V lost 6 bases to trimming and J lost 0 bases, with 11 bases between them. Germline V lookup: CDR1 MNHEY, CDR2 SVGAGI. The CDR3 is made up of 14 amino acids. CDR3 region: CASSRDTTNYGYTF. For the CDR3, the DNA is TGTGCCAGCAGCCGGGACACCACTAACTATGGCTACACCTTC.

The chain has TRBV7-2 and TRBJ2-1; D possibly uses TRBD1 or TRBD2 (6 bases each). Germline V gives CDR1 SGHTA, CDR2 FQGNSA. The CDR3 runs to 15 residues. The V end was cut by 0 bases, the J end by 4 bases, with 10 bases between. Here the CDR3 reads CASSLAAGQYNEQFF. CDR3 sequence (DNA): TGTGCCAGCAGCTTAGCTGCGGGACAATACAATGAGCAGTTCTTC.

The DNA of the CDR3 is TGTGCCACCTACAGACCGCAGGGCTCCCAGTCCACTGAAGCTTTCTTT. It yields the protein CATYRPQGSQSTEAFF. The chain links TRBV28 to TRBJ1-1, with D perhaps TRBD1 (5 bases). Germline values: CDR1 MDHEN, CDR2 SYDVKM. The CDR3 sequence is 16 residues long. V gave up 10 bases and J gave up 4 bases, with 25 bases separating them.

Here the CDR3 DNA reads TGCAGTGCTAGTCCCGAGACCCAGTACTTC. Translation gives CSASPETQYF. The J gene is TRBJ2-5, the V gene TRBV20-1; no clear D. Germline CDR1 DFQATT, CDR2 SNEGSKA (reference sequence). Trimming took 3 bases from V and 5 from J, leaving 4 bases between them. The CDR3 totals 10 residues.

This clone was seen a handful of times. This specimen includes other DNA sequences encoding the same CDR3. This chain connects TRBV9 to TRBJ1-3; D gene ambiguous. From germline, CDR1 is SGDLS and CDR2 YYNGEE. The CDR3 extends over 12 amino acids. Trimming left V 5 bases short and J 0 bases short, with 3 bases between. CDR3: CASRGSGNTIYF. In DNA, the CDR3 is TGTGCCAGCAGAGGCTCTGGAAACACCATATATTTT.

The rearrangement uses TRBV4-1 and TRBJ2-1; 9 bases fit TRBD1. Germline CDR1 is MGHRA and CDR2 is YSYEKL. CDR3 length: 16 residues. The V and J ends lost 0 bases and 7 bases, in that order; junction bases with no gene match: 7. The CDR3 sequence: CASSQDPGQGLNEQFF. The DNA of the CDR3 is TGCGCCAGCAGCCAAGATCCGGGACAGGGTTTGAATGAGCAGTTCTTC.

V and J are TRBV2 and TRBJ2-3, with TRBD2 as a possible D gene (6 bases). The CDR3 has 13 amino acids. The V gene lost 2 bases and the J gene lost 6 bases, with 9 bases spanning the gap. Germline CDR1 is SNHLY and CDR2 is FYNNEI. CDR3 nucleotides: TGTGCCAGCAGTGAACACCTAGCGGATACGCAGTATTTT. Protein: CASSEHLADTQYF.

This clone was seen a few times. The V gene is TRBV14, the J gene TRBJ2-7; 14 bases are shared with TRBD2. The CDR3 spans 16 residues. CDR1 is SGHDN and CDR2 is FVKESK in the germline V gene. Germline trimming cut 6 bases from V and 0 bases from J; bases unmatched to any gene: 4. Here the CDR3 DNA reads TGTGCCAGCAGTCCTGGGACTAGCGGGAGCTCCTACGAGCAGTACTTC. It translates to CASSPGTSGSSYEQYF.

This chain uses TRBV7-9 with TRBJ1-1, with 8 bases matching TRBD1. Trimming at V came to 5 bases and at J to 1 base, leaving 9 bases not matched to a gene. CDR3 length: 16 amino acids. The germline gives CDR1 SEHNR, CDR2 FQNEAQ (reference sequence). This CDR3 is CASSPTSGTGNTEAFF. The CDR3 DNA reads as TGTGCCAGCAGCCCAACCTCCGGGACAGGGAACACTGAAGCTTTCTTT.

The rearrangement links TRBV25-1 to TRBJ2-7; 14 bases align to TRBD2. Losses at the gene ends were 6 bases for V and 6 bases for J; bases not matched to a gene: 13. CDR3 length: 17 residues. CDR1 is MGHDK and CDR2 is SYGVNS in the germline V gene. CDR3 protein: CASRKDTGLAGDGEQYF. CDR3 nucleotides: TGTGCCAGCAGGAAGGACACGGGACTAGCGGGAGATGGCGAGCAGTACTTC.

This rearrangement joins TRBV2 to TRBJ1-2, with D unresolved. V shed 3 bases and J shed 4 bases, with 15 bases lying between them. Germline V gene lookup returns CDR1 SNHLY and CDR2 FYNNEI. This CDR3 is built from 15 residues. CDR3 in DNA: TGTGCCAGCAGTGAGTTGGCAGCCGCTATCTATGGCTACACCTTC. It encodes CASSELAAAIYGYTF.

The chain employs TRBV29-1 and TRBJ2-3, with TRBD1 matching over 9 bases. After removal of 3 bases from V and 8 bases from J, the junction contained 6 bases not matched to a gene. The CDR3 covers 13 residues. Germline lookup yields CDR1 SQVTM and CDR2 ANQGSEA. The CDR3 is CSVDRTGEVTQYF. The DNA for the CDR3 is TGCAGCGTTGACAGGACAGGGGAGGTTACGCAGTATTTT.

V is TRBV5-4 and J is TRBJ1-1; D is possibly TRBD1 (5 bases). From germline, CDR1 is SGHNT and CDR2 YYREEE (reference sequence). The CDR3 consists of 16 residues. V lost 5 bases to trimming and J lost 4 bases, with 21 bases between them. This CDR3 reads CASRWGQGWAGTEAFF. The CDR3 region has the DNA TGTGCCAGCAGATGGGGCCAAGGCTGGGCAGGCACTGAAGCTTTCTTT.

Details on this clone: The junction and the germline gene differ at one end; a read error may be behind it. The genes are TRBV6-1 and TRBJ2-7; 10 bases are a match to TRBD2. Germline loops: CDR1 MNHNS, CDR2 SASEGT. CDR3 length equals 12 residues. In nucleotides, the CDR3 is TGTGCCAGCAGTGTTACTAGCGGGACCCTTGATTTC. It codes for CASSVTSGTLDF.